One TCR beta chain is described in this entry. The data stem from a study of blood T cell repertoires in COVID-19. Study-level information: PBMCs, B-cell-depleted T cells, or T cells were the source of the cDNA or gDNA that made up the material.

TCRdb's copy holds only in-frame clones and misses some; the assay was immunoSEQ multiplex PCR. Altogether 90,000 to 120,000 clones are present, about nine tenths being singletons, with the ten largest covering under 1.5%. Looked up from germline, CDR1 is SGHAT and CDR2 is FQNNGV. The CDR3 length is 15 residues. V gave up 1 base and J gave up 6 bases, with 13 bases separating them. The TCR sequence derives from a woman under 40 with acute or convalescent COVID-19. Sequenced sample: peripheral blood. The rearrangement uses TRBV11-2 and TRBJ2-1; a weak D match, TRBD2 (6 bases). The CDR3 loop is CASSLGTIIRNEQFF. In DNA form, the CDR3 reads TGTGCCAGCAGCTTAGGGACTATTATACGCAATGAGCAGTTCTTC.